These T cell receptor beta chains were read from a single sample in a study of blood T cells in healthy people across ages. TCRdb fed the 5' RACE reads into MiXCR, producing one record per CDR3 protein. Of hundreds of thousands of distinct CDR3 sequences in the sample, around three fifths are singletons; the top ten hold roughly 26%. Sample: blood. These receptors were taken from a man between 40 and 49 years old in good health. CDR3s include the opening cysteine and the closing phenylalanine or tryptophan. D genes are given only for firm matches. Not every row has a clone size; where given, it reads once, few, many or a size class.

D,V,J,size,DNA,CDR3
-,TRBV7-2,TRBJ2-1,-,TGTGCCAGCAGCTTAGGGGTTGGTAATGAGCAGTTCTTC,CASSLGVGNEQFF
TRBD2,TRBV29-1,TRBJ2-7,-,TGCAGCGTTGAAGTAGGGACTAGTTCGTACGAGCAGTACTTC,CSVEVGTSSYEQYF
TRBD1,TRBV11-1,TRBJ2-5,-,TGTGCCAGCAGCAGCCGGGACAGGGTTCAAGAGACCCAGTACTTC,CASSSRDRVQETQYF
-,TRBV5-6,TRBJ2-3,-,TGTGCCAGCAGAGCGACGGGCACAGATACGCAGTATTTT,CASRATGTDTQYF
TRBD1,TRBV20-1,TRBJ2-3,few,TGCAGTGCTAGACCTTCGGACAGGGACGCAGATACGCAGTATTTT,CSARPSDRDADTQYF
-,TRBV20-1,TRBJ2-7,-,TGCAGTGCTAGAGATTTGGTCTACGAGCAGTACTTC,CSARDLVYEQYF
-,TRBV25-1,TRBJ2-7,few,TGTGCCAGCAGTGGACTGGCCGATTACTACGAGCAGTACTTC,CASSGLADYYEQYF
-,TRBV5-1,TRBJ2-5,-,TGCGCCAGCAGCCCTGACAGGTGGGGATCGGAAGAGACCCAGTACTTC,CASSPDRWGSEETQYF
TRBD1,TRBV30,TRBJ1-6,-,TGTGCCTGGAAGGCGCAGGGGGCGGCTCCACCCCTCCACTTT,CAWKAQGAAPPLHF
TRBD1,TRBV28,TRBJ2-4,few,TGTGCCAGCAGTCCCCCGGACAGGGGATTTGACATTCAGTACTTC,CASSPPDRGFDIQYF
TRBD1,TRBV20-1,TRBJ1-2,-,TGCAGTGCTAGAGCGGGGACAGGCAGCTATGGCTACACCTTC,CSARAGTGSYGYTF
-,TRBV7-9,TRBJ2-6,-,TGTGCCAGCAGCATGGTGGGGCTTGGGGCCAACGTCCTGACTTTC,CASSMVGLGANVLTF
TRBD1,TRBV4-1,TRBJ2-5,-,TGCGCCAGCAGCCACACCCGCGACAGGGAGGAGACCCAGTACTTC,CASSHTRDREETQYF
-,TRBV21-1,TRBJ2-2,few,TGTGCCAGCAGCAAAGACCCGATTACTAGCGGAAACACCGGGGAGCTGTTTTTT,CASSKDPITSGNTGELFF
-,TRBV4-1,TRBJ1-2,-,TGCGCCAGCAGCCAAGTGAGTGGAGCTAACTGTGACTACACCTTC,CASSQVSGANCDYTF
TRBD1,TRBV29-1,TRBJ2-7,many,TGCAGCGTCGGACAGGGAATCTACGAGCAGTACTTC,CSVGQGIYEQYF
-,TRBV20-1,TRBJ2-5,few,TGCAGTGGCTGGACTCTCCAAGAGACCCAGTACTTC,CSGWTLQETQYF
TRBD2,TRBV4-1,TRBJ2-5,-,TGCGCCAGCAGCCAAGCATCTAGCGGGAACAATGAGCAGTACTTC,CASSQASSGNNEQYF
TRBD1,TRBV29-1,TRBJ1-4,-,TGCAGCGTCGTCCCTGCACAGGGGGCTGAAAAACTGTTTTTT,CSVVPAQGAEKLFF
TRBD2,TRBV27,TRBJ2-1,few,TGTGCCAGCGGCCAACTAGCGGGATTGTCAAATGAGCAGTTCTTC,CASGQLAGLSNEQFF
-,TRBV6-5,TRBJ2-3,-,TGTGCCAGCAGTTACGGCAGGGAGGCCCTTCTAGATACGCAGTATTTT,CASSYGREALLDTQYF
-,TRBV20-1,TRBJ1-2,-,TGCAGTGCTGTATCCGGGGATGGGGAAGCCTATGGCTACACCTTC,CSAVSGDGEAYGYTF
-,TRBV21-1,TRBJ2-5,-,TGTGCCAGCAGCAAAGCTTCATGGGCGCCAAGTCCACAAGAGACCCAGTACTTC,CASSKASWAPSPQETQYF
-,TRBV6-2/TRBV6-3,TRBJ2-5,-,TGTGCCAGCAGTTACTCGAGGGGTGCCGCTAGAGGGGTGCAGACCCAGTACTTC,CASSYSRGAARGVQTQYF
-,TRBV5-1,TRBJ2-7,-,TGCGCCAGCAGCTTTCAGGGCTCCTACGAGCAGTACTTC,CASSFQGSYEQYF
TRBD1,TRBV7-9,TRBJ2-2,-,TGTGCCAGCAGCTTATTCGGTCGAGGACAGGGGACAGGCACCGGGGAGCTGTTTTTT,CASSLFGRGQGTGTGELFF
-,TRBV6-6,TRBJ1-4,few,TGTGCCAGCAGGTGGCAGGGGCAGGGAAAACTGTTTTTT,CASRWQGQGKLFF
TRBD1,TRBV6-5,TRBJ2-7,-,TGTGCCAGCAGCCCTAGGGGACAGGGGATCGAGCAGTACTTC,CASSPRGQGIEQYF
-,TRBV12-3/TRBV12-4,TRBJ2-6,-,TGTGCCAGCAGGGGGGCAGCCGCGGTCCCTGGGGCCAACGTCCTGACTTTC,CASRGAAAVPGANVLTF
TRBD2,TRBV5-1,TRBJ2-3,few,TGCGCCAGCAGCTCGCCTGCCTCTGTTAGCGGGAGTGCAGGTAGCACAGATACGCAGTATTTT,CASSSPASVSGSAGSTDTQYF
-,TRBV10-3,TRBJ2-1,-,TGTGCCATCAGTGAGAGGGACAATGAGCAGTTCTTC,CAISERDNEQFF
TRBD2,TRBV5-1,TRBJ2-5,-,TGCGCCAGCAGCGACGGGGGGATCCAAGAGACCCAGTACTTC,CASSDGGIQETQYF
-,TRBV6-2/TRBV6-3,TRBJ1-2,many,TGTGCCAGCGCGGTCCTCAACTATGGCTACACCTTC,CASAVLNYGYTF
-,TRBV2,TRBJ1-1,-,TGTGCCAGCAGTGTTGGGGCCGGGGCGGACACTGAAGCTTTCTTT,CASSVGAGADTEAFF
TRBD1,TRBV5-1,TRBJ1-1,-,TGCGCCAGCAGCTCGGGACAGGGTGCATTCGGGACTGAAGCTTTCTTT,CASSSGQGAFGTEAFF
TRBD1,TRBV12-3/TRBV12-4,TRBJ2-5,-,TGTGCCAGCAGGACCGGGACAGGGACGGAGACCCAGTACTTC,CASRTGTGTETQYF
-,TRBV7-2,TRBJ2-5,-,TGTGCCAGCAGCGTATCGACCTCAGGAGAGACCCAGTACTTC,CASSVSTSGETQYF
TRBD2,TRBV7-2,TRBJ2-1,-,TGTGCCAGCAGCTTAGGTGGTCTAGCGGATTGGTACTCCTACAATGAGCAGTTCTTC,CASSLGGLADWYSYNEQFF
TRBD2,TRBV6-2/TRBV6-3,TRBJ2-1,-,TGTGCCAGCAGACGGACTAGCCTGCCGAGCTCCTACAATGAGCAGTTCTTC,CASRRTSLPSSYNEQFF
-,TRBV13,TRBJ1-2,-,TGTGCCAGCAGCTTAAGTCGGCGCAGGGCCTATGGCTACACCTTC,CASSLSRRRAYGYTF
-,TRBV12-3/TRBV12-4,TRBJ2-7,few,TGTGCCAGCAGTTTGTGGGCAGGGCTGTCCTACGAGCAGTACTTC,CASSLWAGLSYEQYF
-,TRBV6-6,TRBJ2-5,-,TGTGCCAGCAGTTACATGGGAGGTGGGACCCAGTACTTC,CASSYMGGGTQYF
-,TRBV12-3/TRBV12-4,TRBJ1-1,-,TGTGCCAGGTTAAGGGCAGGGGAAGCTTTCTTT,CARLRAGEAFF
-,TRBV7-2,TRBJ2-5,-,TGTGCCAGCAGCTTAGAATACGATTGGCGACGGGAAGAGACCCAGTACTTC,CASSLEYDWRREETQYF
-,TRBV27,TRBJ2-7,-,TGTGCCAGCAATATTACAGGTTCAGGTTACGAGCAGTACTTC,CASNITGSGYEQYF
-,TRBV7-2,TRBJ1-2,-,TGTGCCAGCAGCGACTATACCAGGCTCTACACCTTC,CASSDYTRLYTF
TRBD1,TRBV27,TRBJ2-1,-,TGTGCCAGCAGCCCCCGGACAGGGGGCTTGGAGCAGTTCTTC,CASSPRTGGLEQFF
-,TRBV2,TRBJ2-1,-,TGTGCCAGCAGTCCAGGGAGAGAAAGGGACAATGAGCAGTTCTTC,CASSPGRERDNEQFF
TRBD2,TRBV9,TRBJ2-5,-,TGTGCCAGCAGCGTAGCCCCCGGACTAGCCCAAGAGACCCAGTACTTC,CASSVAPGLAQETQYF